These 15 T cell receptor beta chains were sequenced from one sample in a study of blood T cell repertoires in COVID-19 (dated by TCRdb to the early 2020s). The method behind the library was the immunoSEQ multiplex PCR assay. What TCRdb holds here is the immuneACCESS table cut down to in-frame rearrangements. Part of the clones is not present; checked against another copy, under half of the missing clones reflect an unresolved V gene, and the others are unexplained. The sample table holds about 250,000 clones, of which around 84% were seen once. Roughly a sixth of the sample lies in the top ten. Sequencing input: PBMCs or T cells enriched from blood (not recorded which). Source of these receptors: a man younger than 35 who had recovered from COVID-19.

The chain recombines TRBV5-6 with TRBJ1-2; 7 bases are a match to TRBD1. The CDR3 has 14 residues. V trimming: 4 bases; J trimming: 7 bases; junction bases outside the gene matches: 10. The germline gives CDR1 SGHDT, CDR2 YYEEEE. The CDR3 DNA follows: TGTGCCAGCAGCCTTGGACAGGCCCGGGGTGGCTACACCTTC. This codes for CASSLGQARGGYTF.

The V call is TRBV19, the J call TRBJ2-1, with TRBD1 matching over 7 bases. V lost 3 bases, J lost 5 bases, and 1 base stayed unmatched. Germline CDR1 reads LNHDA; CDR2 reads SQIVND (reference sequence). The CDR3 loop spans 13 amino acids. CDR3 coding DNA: TGTGCCAGTAGTATGACAGGGCACAATGAGCAGTTCTTC. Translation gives CASSMTGHNEQFF.

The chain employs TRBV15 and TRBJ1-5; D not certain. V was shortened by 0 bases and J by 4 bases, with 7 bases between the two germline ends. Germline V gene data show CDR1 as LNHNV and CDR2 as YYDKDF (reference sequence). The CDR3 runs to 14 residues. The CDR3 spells CATSREAGNQPQHF. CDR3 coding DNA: TGTGCCACCAGCAGAGAAGCGGGGAATCAGCCCCAGCATTTT.

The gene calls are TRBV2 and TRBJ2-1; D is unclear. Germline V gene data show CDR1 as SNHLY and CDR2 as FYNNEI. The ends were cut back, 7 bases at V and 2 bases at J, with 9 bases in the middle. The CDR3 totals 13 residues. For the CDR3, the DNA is TGTGCCAGCATGGCGGAAACCTACAATGAGCAGTTCTTC. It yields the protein CASMAETYNEQFF.

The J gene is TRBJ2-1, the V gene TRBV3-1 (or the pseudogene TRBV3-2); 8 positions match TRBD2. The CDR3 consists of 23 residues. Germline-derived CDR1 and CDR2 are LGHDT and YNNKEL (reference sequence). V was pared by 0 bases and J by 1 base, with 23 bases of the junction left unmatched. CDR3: CASSQDLGTSGRSSILSYNEQFF. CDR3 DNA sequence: TGTGCCAGCAGCCAAGATTTGGGGACCAGCGGGAGATCTTCTATCTTGTCCTACAATGAGCAGTTCTTC.

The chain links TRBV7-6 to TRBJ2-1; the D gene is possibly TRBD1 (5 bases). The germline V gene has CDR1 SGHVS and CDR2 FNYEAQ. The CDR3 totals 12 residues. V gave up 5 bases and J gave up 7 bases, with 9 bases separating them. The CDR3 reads CASSVQVNEQFF. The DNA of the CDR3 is TGTGCCAGCAGCGTACAGGTGAATGAGCAGTTCTTC.

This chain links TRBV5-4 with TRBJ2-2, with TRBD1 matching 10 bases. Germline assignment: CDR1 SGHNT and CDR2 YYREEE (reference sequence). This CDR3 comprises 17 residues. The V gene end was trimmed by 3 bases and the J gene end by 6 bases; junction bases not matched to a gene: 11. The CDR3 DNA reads TGTGCCAGCAGCTCCCCCCGGGACAGGGGATTTTCCGGGGAGCTGTTTTTT. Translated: CASSSPRDRGFSGELFF.

The CDR3 region is CASSQEPNRRPNSPLHF. CDR3 in DNA: TGCGCCAGCAGCCAAGAGCCGAACAGGCGTCCCAATTCACCCCTCCACTTT. The chain couples TRBV4-1 to TRBJ1-6, with D maybe TRBD1 (5 bases). This CDR3 spans 17 amino acids. V was shortened by 0 bases and J by 7 bases, with 16 bases between the two germline ends. Per germline, CDR1 MGHRA and CDR2 YSYEKL.

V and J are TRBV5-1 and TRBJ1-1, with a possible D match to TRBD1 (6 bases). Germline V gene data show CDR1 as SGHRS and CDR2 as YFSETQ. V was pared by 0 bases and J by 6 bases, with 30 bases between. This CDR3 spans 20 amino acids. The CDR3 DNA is TGCGCCAGCAGCTTGGCACCCCAAGTGCCTCGGCTTAGGGGGGGTTCTGAAGCTTTCTTT. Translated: CASSLAPQVPRLRGGSEAFF.

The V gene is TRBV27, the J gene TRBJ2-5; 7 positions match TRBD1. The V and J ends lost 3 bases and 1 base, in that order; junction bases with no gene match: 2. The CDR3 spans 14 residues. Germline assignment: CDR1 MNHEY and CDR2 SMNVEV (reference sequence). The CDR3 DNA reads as TGTGCCAGCAGTTTGAGGGACAGCCAAGAGACCCAGTACTTC. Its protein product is CASSLRDSQETQYF.

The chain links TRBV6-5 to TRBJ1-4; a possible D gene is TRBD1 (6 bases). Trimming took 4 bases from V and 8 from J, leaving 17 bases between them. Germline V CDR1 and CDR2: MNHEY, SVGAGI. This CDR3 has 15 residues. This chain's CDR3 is CASSSFRDTEEKLFF. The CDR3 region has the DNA TGTGCCAGCAGTTCCTTCCGGGACACAGAAGAAAAACTGTTTTTT.

This chain's CDR3 is CASSPTSGEQFF. CDR3 nucleotides: TGCGCCAGCAGTCCTACTAGCGGGGAGCAGTTCTTC. The gene calls are TRBV10-1 and TRBJ2-1; TRBD2 agrees at 9 bases. Germline V gene sequence: CDR1 WNHNN, CDR2 SYGVQD (reference sequence). Germline trimming cut 5 bases from V and 10 bases from J; bases unmatched to any gene: 3. This CDR3 spans 12 amino acids.

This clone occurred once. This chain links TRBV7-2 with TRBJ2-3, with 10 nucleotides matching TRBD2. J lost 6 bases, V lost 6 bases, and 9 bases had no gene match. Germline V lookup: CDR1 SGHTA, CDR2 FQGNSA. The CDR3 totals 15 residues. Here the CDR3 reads CASRPSGRARDTQYF. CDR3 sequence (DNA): TGTGCCAGCAGGCCGAGCGGGAGGGCCCGCGATACGCAGTATTTT.

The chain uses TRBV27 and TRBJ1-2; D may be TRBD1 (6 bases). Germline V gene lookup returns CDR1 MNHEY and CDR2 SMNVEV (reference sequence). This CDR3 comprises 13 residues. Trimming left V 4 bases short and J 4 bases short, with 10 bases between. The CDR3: CASSSTQGYGYTF. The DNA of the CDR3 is TGTGCCAGCAGTTCGACACAGGGCTATGGCTACACCTTC.

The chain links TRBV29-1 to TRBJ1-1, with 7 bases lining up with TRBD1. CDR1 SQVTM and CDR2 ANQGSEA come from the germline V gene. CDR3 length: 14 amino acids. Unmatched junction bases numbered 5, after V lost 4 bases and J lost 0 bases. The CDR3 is CSVGQGSLNTEAFF. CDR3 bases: TGCAGCGTTGGACAGGGAAGCTTGAACACTGAAGCTTTCTTT.